The 16 T cell receptor beta chains given below trace back to one sample, sequenced in a study of cytomegalovirus exposure and HLA in healthy donors. PCR was performed using 60 Vbeta and 13 Jbeta primers. Measured with immunoSEQ multiplex PCR; TCRdb has only the in-frame clones, and not every one. The top ten clones hold approximately 2.9% of a sample with about 130,000 clones, roughly 15% of them seen once. The source material was PBMCs. These receptors originate from a female donor in good health and CMV-seropositive.

This clone was seen more than once but under ten times. The rearrangement joins TRBV7-3 to TRBJ1-5, with 7 bases that match TRBD1. Germline-derived CDR1 and CDR2 are SGHTA and FQGTGA. The ends lost 3 bases at V and 1 base at J; junction bases unmatched: 0. The CDR3 extends over 14 amino acids. The CDR3 region is CASSLTGSNQPQHF. The CDR3 DNA is TGTGCCAGCAGCTTGACAGGGAGCAATCAGCCCCAGCATTTT.

This clone was recorded a few times. Different DNA sequences within this sample yield the same CDR3. This sequence joins TRBV30 and TRBJ2-5; D uncertain. V was shortened by 3 bases and J by 5 bases, with 13 bases between the two germline ends. Germline CDR1 and CDR2: GTSNPN and SVGIG (reference sequence). The CDR3 has 13 amino acids. Here the CDR3 reads CAWRQPGPETQYF. The CDR3, as DNA: TGTGCCTGGAGACAGCCCGGCCCGGAGACCCAGTACTTC. The whole variable domain, remainder taken from reference TRBV30 and TRBJ2-5, is SQTIHQWPATLVQPVGSPLSLECTVEGTSNPNLYWYRQAAGRGLQLLFYSVGIGQISSEVPQNLSASRPQDRQFILSSKKLLLSDSGFYLCAWRQPGPETQYFGPGTRLLVL.

This clone has a handful of counts. The chain joins TRBV4-2 to TRBJ2-5; no firm D call. The germline gives CDR1 LGHNA, CDR2 YNFKEQ. The CDR3 extends over 11 amino acids. The V gene lost 4 bases and the J gene lost 3 bases, with 3 bases spanning the gap. The CDR3 here is CASSREETQYF. The CDR3 DNA follows: TGTGCCAGCAGCCGAGAAGAGACCCAGTACTTC.

A few counts support this clone. CDR3 protein: CASSWGQGAVYGYTF. The DNA for the CDR3 is TGTGCCAGCAGCTGGGGACAGGGGGCCGTCTATGGCTACACCTTC. V gene TRBV5-5 combines with J gene TRBJ1-2; 12 bases align to TRBD1. This CDR3 comprises 15 residues. With 3 bases clipped from V and 4 bases from J, the junction kept 4 bases outside the gene matches. Germline CDR1 reads SGHKS; CDR2 reads YYEKEE (reference sequence).

This clone was seen more than once but under ten times. V is TRBV5-6 and J is TRBJ2-7; D ambiguous. Germline loops: CDR1 SGHDT, CDR2 YYEEEE. With 0 bases removed from V and 2 bases from J, the gap between germline ends came to 6 bases. The CDR3 has 13 amino acids. This chain's CDR3 is CASSLVQTYEQYF. The DNA of the CDR3 is TGTGCCAGCAGCTTGGTACAGACCTACGAGCAGTACTTC.

This clone was seen a few times. The chain joins TRBV4-3 to TRBJ2-7, with TRBD2 matching 9 bases. V was clipped by 0 bases and J by 0 bases; unmatched bases: 12. CDR3 size: 19 residues. Germline loops: CDR1 LGHNA, CDR2 YSLEER. This CDR3 reads CASSQEGGRASGTSYEQYF. The CDR3 DNA reads as TGCGCCAGCAGCCAAGAGGGAGGGAGGGCTAGCGGGACCTCCTACGAGCAGTACTTC.

The chain combines TRBV29-1 with TRBJ1-2; no definite D call. The CDR3 is 10 amino acids. Between the trimmed V and J ends, which lost 4 bases and 6 bases, there was a span of 6 bases. The V gene's germline CDR1 is SQVTM and CDR2 ANQGSEA. The CDR3 here is CSVVEDGYTF. In nucleotides, the CDR3 is TGCAGCGTTGTTGAGGATGGCTACACCTTC.

The chain employs TRBV28 and TRBJ2-7, with 9 bases matching TRBD2. The CDR3 extends over 13 amino acids. CDR1 and CDR2 (germline): MDHEN, SYDVKM. V was pared by 5 bases and J by 6 bases, with 5 bases of the junction left unmatched. CDR3 in DNA: TGTGCCAGCAGTCCGGGACTAGCAAGCGAGCAGTACTTC. It encodes CASSPGLASEQYF.

V gene TRBV6-6 combines with J gene TRBJ2-5, with D perhaps matching TRBD2 (6 bases). The ends were cut back, 2 bases at V and 4 bases at J, with 11 bases in the middle. The CDR3 runs 14 residues. From germline, CDR1 is MNHNY and CDR2 SVGAGI (reference sequence). The CDR3 protein is CASSYVAAGETQYF. DNA for the CDR3: TGTGCCAGCAGTTACGTGGCAGCGGGAGAGACCCAGTACTTC.

This clone came up a few times. The V gene is TRBV6-5, the J gene TRBJ2-7; D is uncertain. This CDR3 is built from 16 residues. The V and J ends lost 0 bases and 0 bases respectively, with 12 bases between them. Germline loops: CDR1 MNHEY, CDR2 SVGAGI. CDR3 residues: CASSYSAAESSYEQYF. As DNA, the CDR3 is TGTGCCAGCAGTTACTCGGCTGCGGAGAGCTCCTACGAGCAGTACTTC.

The chain combines TRBV27 with TRBJ2-7; 11 bases agree with TRBD2. CDR3 length: 14 residues. After removal of 2 bases from V and 6 bases from J, the junction contained 3 bases not matched to a gene. Germline V gives CDR1 MNHEY, CDR2 SMNVEV (reference sequence). The DNA for the CDR3 is TGTGCCAGCAGTTTACGGCTAGCGGGAGGCGAGCAGTACTTC. This encodes CASSLRLAGGEQYF.

The CDR3 DNA reads TGTGCCAGCAGCTTGCCAGGGGCGCGGGACGAGCAGTACTTC. Protein: CASSLPGARDEQYF. This rearrangement joins TRBV5-6 to TRBJ2-7; D is possibly TRBD1 (6 bases). V was clipped by 1 base and J by 5 bases, with 13 bases between them. This CDR3 comprises 14 residues. Germline CDR1 reads SGHDT; CDR2 reads YYEEEE.

The V call is TRBV6-5, the J call TRBJ2-5; TRBD1 might be the D (6 bases). Germline values: CDR1 MNHEY, CDR2 SVGAGI. Trimming pared 7 bases from V and 5 bases from J, leaving 14 bases between. The CDR3 is 13 residues long. The CDR3 reads CASTYFQGETQYF. The DNA for the CDR3 is TGTGCCAGCACCTACTTCCAGGGGGAGACCCAGTACTTC.

The rearrangement links TRBV4-3 to TRBJ2-1, with D perhaps TRBD1 (6 bases). Germline-derived CDR1 and CDR2 are LGHNA and YSLEER. The CDR3 runs to 15 residues. Trimming stripped 0 bases from V and 9 bases from J, with 15 bases between. The CDR3 bases are TGCGCCAGCAGCCAAGAGCGCAGGGGCTATGGTGAGCAGTTCTTC. It codes for CASSQERRGYGEQFF.

The table lists this clone with a few counts. The rearrangement uses TRBV7-2 and TRBJ2-1; possibly TRBD1 for D (6 bases). The CDR3 has 15 residues. The germline CDR1 and CDR2 sequences are SGHTA and FQGNSA. V lost 5 bases and J lost 2, with 13 bases in between. CDR3 region: CASSPFRGAYNEQFF. In nucleotides, the CDR3 is TGTGCCAGCAGCCCGTTCAGGGGAGCCTACAATGAGCAGTTCTTC.

This chain uses TRBV7-2 with TRBJ2-5, with TRBD2 matching 8 bases. The CDR3 length is 14 residues. The ends lost 1 base at V and 5 bases at J; junction bases unmatched: 3. CDR1 and CDR2 from the germline V gene are SGHTA and FQGNSA. The CDR3 DNA reads as TGTGCCAGCAGCTTAGAATGGACTAGCGAGACCCAGTACTTC. This gives the protein CASSLEWTSETQYF. Complete variable domain (other parts from reference TRBV7-2 and TRBJ2-5): GAGVSQSPSNKVTEKGKDVELRCDPISGHTALYWYRQSLGQGLEFLIYFQGNSAPDKSGLPSDRFSAERTGGSVSTLTIQRTQQEDSAVYLCASSLEWTSETQYFGPGTRLLVL.